These 19 T cell receptor beta chains originate from one sample sequenced in a study of shared clonotypes between healthy human individuals. TCRdb keeps only in-frame clones here, not all; method: immunoSEQ multiplex PCR. Among 550,000 to 700,000 clones listed, 60% to 75% were seen once. Sequencing was done on a sample of memory CD4+ T cells sorted from blood. Subset: CD45RA-negative fraction. Source of these receptors: a woman in her thirties in good health.

V is TRBV5-6 and J is TRBJ2-2; possibly TRBD1 for D (5 bases). This CDR3 spans 13 amino acids. Germline V CDR1 and CDR2: SGHDT, YYEEEE. Trimming removed 4 bases from V and 6 bases from J, with 10 bases in between. CDR3 sequence reads: CASSTTVAGELFF. The CDR3 DNA is TGTGCCAGCAGCACGACAGTAGCCGGGGAGCTGTTTTTT. The variable domain in full, completed from reference TRBV5-6 and TRBJ2-2, reads DAGVTQSPTHLIKTRGQQVTLRCSPKSGHDTVSWYQQALGQGPQFIFQYYEEEERQRGNFPDRFSGHQFPNYSSELNVNALLLGDSALYLCASSTTVAGELFFGEGSRLTVL.

V is TRBV2 and J is TRBJ2-3; D is unclear. From germline, CDR1 is SNHLY and CDR2 FYNNEI. V was cut by 2 bases and J by 2 bases, with 2 bases left in between. The CDR3 is 12 amino acids. The CDR3 loop reads CASSELTDTQYF. CDR3 DNA sequence: TGTGCCAGCAGTGAACTCACAGATACGCAGTATTTT.

Only a few counts were recorded for this clone. The J gene is TRBJ1-4, the V gene TRBV21-1; the table gives TRBD1 as D, unverified against the DNA. TRBV21-1 is a pseudogene locus. The CDR3 has 16 residues. This CDR3 reads CASSNIRDSFTEKLFF. DNA for the CDR3: TGTGCCAGCAGCAATATCCGGGACAGCTTTACTGAAAAACTGTTTTTT.

This clone has a count of ten or more. The chain links TRBV9 to TRBJ2-1, with 15 bases aligning to TRBD2. From germline, CDR1 is SGDLS and CDR2 YYNGEE. J was trimmed by 5 bases and V by 4 bases; bases with no gene match: 16. The CDR3 extends over 20 amino acids. The CDR3 spells CASSPSVGGWTSGRDNEQFF. The CDR3 bases are TGTGCCAGCAGCCCGTCCGTTGGAGGGTGGACTAGCGGGAGGGACAATGAGCAGTTCTTC.

This chain uses TRBV7-3 with TRBJ2-1; D possibly corresponds to TRBD2 (5 bases). Germline-derived CDR1 and CDR2 are SGHTA and FQGTGA. This CDR3 has 17 residues. The V gene lost 1 base and the J gene lost 0 bases, with 13 bases spanning the gap. The CDR3 DNA is TGTGCCAGCAGCTTAATTCCCGGGGAAAGCTCCTACAATGAGCAGTTCTTC. It translates to CASSLIPGESSYNEQFF.

The count of this clone is one. The rearrangement uses TRBV27 and TRBJ1-1; tentative D call: TRBD1 (5 bases). Germline CDR1 is MNHEY and CDR2 is SMNVEV (reference sequence). The CDR3 consists of 15 residues. Trimming took 4 bases from V and 5 from J, leaving 17 bases between them. The chain's CDR3 is CASSWRDARGTEAFF. The CDR3 bases are TGTGCCAGCAGTTGGCGGGACGCCCGAGGAACTGAAGCTTTCTTT.

The chain couples TRBV21-1 to TRBJ2-7; TRBD1, the D gene given by the table, was not confirmed from the DNA. TRBV21-1 is termed a pseudogene. The CDR3 covers 15 residues. CDR3 sequence: CASSKDSSTAYEQYF. The CDR3 DNA follows: TGTGCCAGCAGTAAGGACAGCTCGACGGCCTACGAGCAGTACTTC.

J is TRBJ1-4 and V is TRBV4-1, with D unclear. The V end lost 1 base, the J end lost 0 bases, and 12 bases lay between the germline ends. Per germline, CDR1 MGHRA and CDR2 YSYEKL. The CDR3 has 17 residues. The CDR3 spells CASSQAPAAATNEKLFF. The CDR3 DNA sequence: TGCGCCAGCAGCCAAGCCCCGGCGGCGGCAACTAATGAAAAACTGTTTTTT.

The chain combines TRBV5-4 with TRBJ2-4; 11 bases are a match to TRBD1. The CDR3 spans 14 residues. Trimming cost V 4 bases and J 8 bases; bases outside gene matches: 5. In germline, CDR1 is SGHNT, CDR2 YYREEE (reference sequence). The CDR3, as DNA: TGTGCCAGCAGCGGAGGACAGGGGGCATACATTCAGTACTTC. The encoded protein is CASSGGQGAYIQYF. The variable domain in full, completed from reference TRBV5-4 and TRBJ2-4, reads ETGVTQSPTHLIKTRGQQVTLRCSSQSGHNTVSWYQQALGQGPQFIFQYYREEENGRGNFPPRFSGLQFPNYSSELNVNALELDDSALYLCASSGGQGAYIQYFGAGTRLSVL.

The chain joins TRBV5-3 to TRBJ2-2, with D tentatively TRBD2 (5 bases). TRBV5-3 is annotated as an ORF whose role is uncertain. V lost 0 bases and J lost 0, with 9 bases in between. There are 16 residues in the CDR3. In DNA form, the CDR3 reads TGTGCCAGAAGCTTGGCGGTCGGGACGAACACCGGGGAGCTGTTTTTT. Residues: CARSLAVGTNTGELFF.

The chain recombines TRBV5-1 with TRBJ2-2, with 11 positions matching TRBD2. J lost 0 bases, V lost 4 bases, and 5 bases had no gene match. This CDR3 comprises 17 residues. Germline assignment: CDR1 SGHRS and CDR2 YFSETQ. CDR3 bases: TGCGCCAGCAGCCGACTAGCGGGAACGACGAACACCGGGGAGCTGTTTTTT. Translation: CASSRLAGTTNTGELFF.

The genes are TRBV6-5 and TRBJ1-5, with D unresolved. CDR3 length: 15 amino acids. The germline CDR1 and CDR2 sequences are MNHEY and SVGAGI. The V and J ends lost 0 bases and 0 bases respectively, with 6 bases between them. Written as DNA, the CDR3 is TGTGCCAGCAGTTACTCGAATCCTAGCAATCAGCCCCAGCATTTT. It encodes CASSYSNPSNQPQHF.

This clone was counted only a few times. The genes are TRBV27 and TRBJ2-5; 7 bases are shared with TRBD2. Trimming at V came to 4 bases and at J to 6 bases, leaving 14 bases not matched to a gene. Germline V gives CDR1 MNHEY, CDR2 SMNVEV (reference sequence). This CDR3 has 16 amino acids. The CDR3 spells CASSSLGGSPVKTQYF. The DNA for the CDR3 is TGTGCCAGCAGTTCCCTGGGGGGGAGTCCCGTTAAGACCCAGTACTTC.

The chain recombines TRBV18 with TRBJ2-3; TRBD2 agrees at 13 bases. V trimming: 2 bases; J trimming: 5 bases; junction bases outside the gene matches: 4. The length of the CDR3 is 16 residues. Germline CDR1 reads KGHSH; CDR2 reads LQKENI. Written as DNA, the CDR3 is TGTGCCAGCTCACCAGTTACTAGCGGGAGGGGAGATACGCAGTATTTT. It yields the protein CASSPVTSGRGDTQYF.

The rearrangement joins TRBV29-1 to TRBJ2-3; 11 bases agree with TRBD1. CDR1 is SQVTM and CDR2 is ANQGSEA in the germline V gene. This CDR3 is built from 14 residues. The ends lost 7 bases at V and 5 bases at J; junction bases unmatched: 8. CDR3 nucleotide sequence: TGCAGCGCCCGGACAGGGGGCAGAAGAGATACGCAGTATTTT. Its protein product is CSARTGGRRDTQYF.

The chain carries TRBV18 and TRBJ2-5; D unclear. CDR3 length: 13 amino acids. The germline V gene encodes CDR1 KGHSH and CDR2 LQKENI. Trimming left V 2 bases short and J 4 bases short, with 8 bases between. CDR3 bases: TGTGCCAGCTCACCAACCTGGGGAGAGACCCAGTACTTC. Protein: CASSPTWGETQYF. Together with reference TRBV18 and TRBJ2-5, the CDR3 gives the full variable domain: NAGVMQNPRHLVRRRGQEARLRCSPMKGHSHVYWYRQLPEEGLKFMVYLQKENIIDESGMPKERFSAEFPKEGPSILRIQQVVRGDSAAYFCASSPTWGETQYFGPGTRLLVL.

The chain links TRBV19 to TRBJ2-1; D is unclear. This CDR3 contains 14 residues. The V gene lost 11 bases and the J gene lost 2 bases, with 16 bases spanning the gap. Germline loops: CDR1 LNHDA, CDR2 SQIVND (reference sequence). CDR3 nucleotides: TGTGCCTCAGCGCGGTCGAGGACCTACAATGAGCAGTTCTTC. Its protein product is CASARSRTYNEQFF.

Only a few counts were recorded for this clone. This chain joins TRBV7-9 and TRBJ1-1; D is ambiguous. Germline loops: CDR1 SEHNR, CDR2 FQNEAQ (reference sequence). Trimming cost V 2 bases and J 3 bases, with 4 bases left between them. This CDR3 contains 12 residues. The chain's CDR3 is CASSLYHTEAFF. In DNA form, the CDR3 reads TGTGCCAGCAGCTTATATCACACTGAAGCTTTCTTT.

CDR3 sequence (DNA): TGTGCCACCTTGGGCGGCAATCAGCCCCAGCATTTT. Translated, it gives CATLGGNQPQHF. The chain recombines TRBV6-1 with TRBJ1-5; D is ambiguous. CDR3 length equals 12 residues. Trimming removed 10 bases at V and 2 bases at J, with 9 bases between. The germline gives CDR1 MNHNS, CDR2 SASEGT.